Described below is a single TCR beta chain sequence and its context. These data are taken from a study of blood T cell repertoires in COVID-19. The table came from immunoSEQ multiplex PCR; TCRdb's copy has only in-frame clones and leaves some out. Of about 71,000 clones in the sample, approximately 85% were seen once. CDR3 length: 15 amino acids. Germline V gene sequence: CDR1 MNHEY, CDR2 SVGAGI. J was trimmed by 7 bases and V by 2 bases; bases with no gene match: 8. Input material: peripheral blood. This clonotype was obtained from a man aged 80 or over with acute or convalescent COVID-19. V is TRBV6-5 and J is TRBJ2-7, with 10 bases that match TRBD1. CDR3: CASSYPRQGAGEQYF. The DNA of the CDR3 is TGTGCCAGCAGTTACCCTAGACAGGGGGCAGGGGAGCAGTACTTC.